This T cell receptor (beta chain) came from a study of human T cells and chemical hapten exposure. On the study more broadly: 2% DPC applied to an approximately 2 cm by approximately 2 cm arm area sensitized donors. Whole-study results and caveats: Positive correlation was observed between PT1 expanded TCR counts and patch test score.

MiXCR, run by TCRdb on the RACE reads, gives a single entry per CDR3 protein. The repertoire includes around 260,000 distinct CDR3 sequences, approximately 8.6% of them detected once, and about 2.1% sits in the top ten. In this sample, this clonotype turned up many times. What it binds is not known. The CDR3 runs to 11 residues. Germline V gives CDR1 SQVTM, CDR2 ANQGSEA. Time point described: pre-sensitization, week 0. Regarding treatment: therapeutic diphenylcyclopropenone sensitization with weekly scalp DPC. Alopecia patients deemed DPC-suitable, aged 18 to 70, excluding pregnancy. The total RNA was obtained from whole blood that was not fractionated.

Sample: whole blood, taken in connection with sensitization to the hapten diphenylcyclopropenone (DPC). The source of this sequence is a woman in her 40s with alopecia areata. Some clones in this sample may be carry-over from other donors' samples. This chain uses TRBV29-1 with TRBJ1-2; no clear D gene. The CDR3 nucleotides are TGCACCGCTTGGGCTTCTGATGGCTACACCTTC. This sequence encodes CTAWASDGYTF.